Sequencing of this TCR delta chain was carried out in a study of γδ T cells in repeated Plasmodium falciparum infection. Study-wide background: Malian gammadelta TCRs were studied during no-transmission periods and across acute malaria episodes.

Only a few counts were recorded for this clone. TCRdb's listed protein matches a much larger clone and diverges from this DNA's translation at residue 18, likely through a read error; the protein shown comes from the DNA. TCRdb re-called the multiplex PCR reads through CATT. This sample has roughly 90,000 delta-chain clones, with over 0.75% found just once. The receptor was derived from a pool of human donors (malaria-infected and uninfected, not separated). Sequenced: gamma-delta T cells from blood.

The CDR3 loop is CALGVPSYEYWSPNTDKPIF. CDR3 DNA sequence: TGTGCTCTTGGGGTGCCTTCCTACGAGTACTGGTCCCCGAACACCGATAAACCCATCTTT. The V gene is TRDV1; the J gene was not called; the table gives TRDD2 as D, unverified against the DNA. The CDR3 covers 20 residues. Germline CDR1 TSWWSYY, CDR2 QGS.